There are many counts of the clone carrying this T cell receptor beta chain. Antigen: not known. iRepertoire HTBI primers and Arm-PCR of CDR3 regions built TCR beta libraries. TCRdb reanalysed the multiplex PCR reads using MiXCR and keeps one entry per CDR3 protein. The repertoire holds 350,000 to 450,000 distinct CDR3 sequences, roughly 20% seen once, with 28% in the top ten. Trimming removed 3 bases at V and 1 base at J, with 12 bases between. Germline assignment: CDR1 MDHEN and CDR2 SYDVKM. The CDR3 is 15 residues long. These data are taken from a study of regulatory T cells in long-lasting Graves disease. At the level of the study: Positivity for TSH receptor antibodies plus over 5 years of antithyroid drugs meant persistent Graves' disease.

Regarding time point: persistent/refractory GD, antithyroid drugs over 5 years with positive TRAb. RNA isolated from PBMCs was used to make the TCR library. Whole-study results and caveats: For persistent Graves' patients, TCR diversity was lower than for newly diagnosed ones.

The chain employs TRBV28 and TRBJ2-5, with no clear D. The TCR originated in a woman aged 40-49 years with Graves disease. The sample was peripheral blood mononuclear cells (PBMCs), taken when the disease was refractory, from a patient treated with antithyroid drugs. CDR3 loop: CASSLVFLSQETQYF. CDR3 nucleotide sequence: TGTGCCAGCAGTTTGGTTTTCCTAAGCCAAGAGACCCAGTACTTC.